The 15 T cell receptor beta chains reported below all come from one sample, sequenced in a study of beta chain features in type 1 diabetes. Reverse transcribing all isolated RNA meant expressed TCRB transcripts were sequenced. Measured with immunoSEQ multiplex PCR; TCRdb has only the in-frame clones, and not every one. This sample has fewer than 500,000 clones, with roughly 13% found just once. The material sequenced was naive CD4+ T cells from blood. Receptors originate from a man aged 30 to 39 in good health.

The chain employs TRBV5-1 and TRBJ2-2; D not certain. Looked up from germline, CDR1 is SGHRS and CDR2 is YFSETQ. V lost 6 bases and J lost 7, with 7 bases in between. The CDR3 runs to 11 residues. The CDR3 nucleotides are TGCGCCAGCAAGGAGAACGGGGAGCTGTTTTTT. As protein: CASKENGELFF.

This clone turned up a few times. The junction departs from germline at one end; a sequencing error may be responsible. CDR3 residues: CASSMTSGRQSF. The CDR3 DNA follows: TGTGCCAGCAGCATGACTAGCGGGAGGCAGTCTTTT. This chain joins TRBV28 and TRBJ2-3; 13 nucleotides agree with TRBD2. Looked up from germline, CDR1 is MDHEN and CDR2 is SYDVKM. The CDR3 contains 12 residues.

The chain employs TRBV7-2 and TRBJ2-3, with D hard to call. The V gene lost 1 base and the J gene lost 4 bases, with 12 bases spanning the gap. This CDR3 region has 15 residues. Per the germline V gene, CDR1 is SGHTA and CDR2 is FQGNSA. In DNA form, the CDR3 reads TGTGCCAGCAGCTTAGACCGTGGTGGGTCAGATACGCAGTATTTT. It yields the protein CASSLDRGGSDTQYF.

This clone was seen a handful of times. The chain links TRBV2 to TRBJ1-1; the D gene is possibly TRBD1 (5 bases). Trimming stripped 10 bases from V and 1 base from J, with 13 bases between. Germline V gives CDR1 SNHLY, CDR2 FYNNEI. The CDR3 is 13 residues long. In nucleotides, the CDR3 is TGTGCCACGGACGCTCAGGGGAACACTGAAGCTTTCTTT. Translation: CATDAQGNTEAFF. Variable domain in full (rest from reference TRBV2 and TRBJ1-1): EPEVTQTPSHQVTQMGQEVILRCVPISNHLYFYWYRQILGQKVEFLVSFYNNEISEKSEIFDDQFSVERPDGSNFTLKIRSTKLEDSAMYFCATDAQGNTEAFFGQGTRLTVV.

This clone was recorded a few times. The genes are TRBV15 and TRBJ2-7, with D perhaps given as TRBD1 or TRBD2 (5 bases each). Germline CDR1 is LNHNV and CDR2 is YYDKDF (reference sequence). V shed 6 bases and J shed 6 bases, with 18 bases lying between them. The CDR3 spans 14 residues. This chain's CDR3 is CATSKRPGTSEQYV. The CDR3 region has the DNA TGTGCCACCAGTAAGCGGCCCGGGACCTCCGAGCAGTACGTC.

The J gene is TRBJ2-1, the V gene TRBV7-6, with 10 bases lining up with TRBD2. V trimming: 2 bases; J trimming: 6 bases; junction bases outside the gene matches: 13. The length of the CDR3 is 18 residues. Germline V CDR1 and CDR2: SGHVS, FNYEAQ. The CDR3 loop is CASSLIPTRASGSNEQFF. CDR3 bases: TGTGCCAGCAGCTTAATCCCCACAAGGGCTAGCGGGAGCAATGAGCAGTTCTTC.

This clone was counted a few times. This chain uses TRBV5-6 with TRBJ2-7, with D perhaps matching TRBD1 (5 bases). The germline V gene has CDR1 SGHDT and CDR2 YYEEEE. This CDR3 has 14 amino acids. The V end lost 1 base, the J end lost 4 bases, and 12 bases lay between the germline ends. The CDR3 DNA is TGTGCCAGCAGCTTGCTAGACAGACCTTACGAGCAGTACTTC. Its protein product is CASSLLDRPYEQYF.

This clone was seen a few times. This chain links TRBV7-2 with TRBJ2-3; D is uncertain. CDR1 SGHTA and CDR2 FQGNSA come from the germline V gene. The ends were cut back, 8 bases at V and 5 bases at J, with 20 bases in the middle. The CDR3 sequence is 15 residues long. DNA of the CDR3: TGTGCCAGCGGCCGCCTGACCGCCACCTTAGATACGCAGTATTTT. Amino acids: CASGRLTATLDTQYF.

Notes on this clone: Different DNA sequences within this sample yield the same CDR3. This chain joins TRBV29-1 and TRBJ1-3; 8 bases map to TRBD1. The CDR3 is 12 amino acids. V lost 4 bases and J lost 4; bases outside the gene matches: 0. Germline assignment: CDR1 SQVTM and CDR2 ANQGSEA. The DNA for the CDR3 is TGCAGCGTTGGGACAGGGGGAAACACCATATATTTT. Protein product: CSVGTGGNTIYF. The full variable domain, with the rest looked up from reference TRBV29-1 and TRBJ1-3, is SAVISQKPSRDICQRGTSLTIQCQVDSQVTMMFWYRQQPGQSLTLIATANQGSEATYESGFVIDKFPISRPNLTFSTLTVSNMSPEDSSIYLCSVGTGGNTIYFGEGSWLTVV.

The chain uses TRBV7-2 and TRBJ2-7; D might be TRBD2 (6 bases). CDR3 length: 13 residues. V dropped 6 bases and J dropped 3 bases, with 12 bases sitting between them. Germline CDR1 SGHTA, CDR2 FQGNSA. In nucleotides, the CDR3 is TGTGCCAGCAGTACATGGGGGGACTACGAGCAGTACTTC. This gives the protein CASSTWGDYEQYF.

This clone was seen a few times. The chain is built from TRBV5-6 and TRBJ2-1; unclear D gene. Per germline, CDR1 SGHDT and CDR2 YYEEEE. This CDR3 is 13 amino acids long. The V and J ends lost 3 bases and 8 bases respectively, with 12 bases between them. CDR3 sequence: CASSSYGQDEQFF. The CDR3 coding sequence is TGTGCCAGCAGCTCATATGGGCAAGATGAGCAGTTCTTC.

In its sample, this clone was seen a few times. J is TRBJ2-1 and V is TRBV19; 7 nucleotides align to TRBD2. Germline CDR1 and CDR2: LNHDA and SQIVND (reference sequence). This CDR3 comprises 15 residues. Trimming cost V 1 base and J 6 bases; bases outside gene matches: 6. CDR3 sequence (DNA): TGTGCCAGTAGTATAGGGGGAGGGAACGGCAATGAGCAGTTCTTC. Translated: CASSIGGGNGNEQFF.

This chain uses TRBV5-1 with TRBJ2-1; tentatively, D is TRBD2 (6 bases). V was trimmed by 6 bases and J by 8 bases, leaving 15 bases between them. There are 13 residues in the CDR3. Germline CDR1 is SGHRS and CDR2 is YFSETQ. This CDR3 is CASNGGTVDEQFF. DNA for the CDR3: TGCGCCAGCAACGGCGGGACGGTCGATGAGCAGTTCTTC.

The chain recombines TRBV19 with TRBJ2-5; D uncertain. Between the trimmed V and J ends, which lost 3 bases and 4 bases, there was a span of 6 bases. CDR1 is LNHDA, CDR2 SQIVND, per germline (reference sequence). The CDR3 contains 12 residues. CDR3 sequence: CASSMGPETQYF. In DNA, the CDR3 is TGTGCCAGTAGTATGGGCCCAGAGACCCAGTACTTC.

The rearrangement joins TRBV6-5 to TRBJ2-5, with D perhaps TRBD2 (6 bases). The CDR3 sequence is 11 residues long. From germline, CDR1 is MNHEY and CDR2 SVGAGI. Trimming removed 11 bases from V and 7 bases from J, with 14 bases in between. CDR3 protein: CASSREATQYF. CDR3 nucleotide sequence: TGTGCCTCCAGCAGGGAGGCGACCCAGTACTTC.